This T cell receptor beta chain was recovered during a study of CD8 T cells in Susac syndrome. This clonotype came up a few times. The CDR3 has 13 amino acids. Trimming pared 4 bases from V and 3 bases from J, leaving 9 bases between. CDR1 is SEHNR, CDR2 FQNEAQ, per germline (reference sequence). Reverse transcription of about 0.5 to 1 ug RNA used random hexamers. TCRdb fed the immunoSEQ multiplex PCR reads into MiXCR, producing one record per CDR3 protein. The data hold 150,000 to 200,000 distinct CDR3 sequences, with 85% to 95% observed a single time. The sequence came from a human donor with multiple sclerosis. Specimen: CD8+ T cells from PBMCs. The chain joins TRBV7-9 to TRBJ1-2; no definite D call. DNA for the CDR3: TGTGCCAGCAGCTCCACCGGTGACTATGGCTACACCTTC. Translated, it gives CASSSTGDYGYTF.